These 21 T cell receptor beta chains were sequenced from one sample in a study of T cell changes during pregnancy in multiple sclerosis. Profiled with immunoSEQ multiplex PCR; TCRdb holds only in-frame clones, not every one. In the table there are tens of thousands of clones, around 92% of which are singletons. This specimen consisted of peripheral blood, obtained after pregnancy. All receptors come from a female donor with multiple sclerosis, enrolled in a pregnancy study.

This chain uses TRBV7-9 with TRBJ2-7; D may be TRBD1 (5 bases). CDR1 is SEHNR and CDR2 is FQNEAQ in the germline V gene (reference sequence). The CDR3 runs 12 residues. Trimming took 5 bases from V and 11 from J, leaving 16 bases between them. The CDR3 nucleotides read TGTGCCAGCAGCGTGCTGGGGCTCTCGGAGTACTTC. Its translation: CASSVLGLSEYF. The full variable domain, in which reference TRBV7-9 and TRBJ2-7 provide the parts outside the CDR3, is DTGVSQNPRHKITKRGQNVTFRCDPISEHNRLYWYRQTLGQGPEFLTYFQNEAQLEKSRLLSDRFSAERPKGSFSTLEIQRTEQGDSAMYLCASSVLGLSEYFGPGTRLTVT.

The DNA of the CDR3 is TGCGCCAGCAGCTTGGCCAATACTTACTACGAGCAGTACTTC. Translating it yields CASSLANTYYEQYF. V and J are TRBV5-1 and TRBJ2-7; D gene ambiguous. V was clipped by 0 bases and J by 3 bases, with 10 bases between them. CDR3 length: 14 amino acids. Per germline, CDR1 SGHRS and CDR2 YFSETQ.

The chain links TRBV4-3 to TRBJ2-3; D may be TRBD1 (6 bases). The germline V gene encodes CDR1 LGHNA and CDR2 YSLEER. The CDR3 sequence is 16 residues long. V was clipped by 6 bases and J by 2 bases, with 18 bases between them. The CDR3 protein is CASSQIGNRDTDTQYF. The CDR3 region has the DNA TGCGCCAGCAGTCAGATTGGGAACAGGGACACAGATACGCAGTATTTT.

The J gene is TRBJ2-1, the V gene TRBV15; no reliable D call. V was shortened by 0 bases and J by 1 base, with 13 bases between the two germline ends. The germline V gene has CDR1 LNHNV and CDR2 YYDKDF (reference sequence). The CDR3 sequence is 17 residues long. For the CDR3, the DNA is TGTGCCACCAGCAGAGATTTTAAAAGAACATCCTACAATGAGCAGTTCTTC. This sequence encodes CATSRDFKRTSYNEQFF.

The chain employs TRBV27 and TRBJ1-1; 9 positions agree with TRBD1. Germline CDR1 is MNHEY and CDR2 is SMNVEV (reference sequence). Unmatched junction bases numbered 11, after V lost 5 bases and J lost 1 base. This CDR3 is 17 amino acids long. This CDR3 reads CASSADRDRVKNTEAFF. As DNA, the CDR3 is TGTGCCAGCAGTGCAGACCGGGACAGGGTTAAGAACACTGAAGCTTTCTTT.

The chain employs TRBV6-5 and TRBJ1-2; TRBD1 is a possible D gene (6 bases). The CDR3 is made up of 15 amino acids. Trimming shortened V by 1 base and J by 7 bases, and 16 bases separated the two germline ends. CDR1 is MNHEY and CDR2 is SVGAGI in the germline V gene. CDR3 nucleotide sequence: TGTGCCAGCAGTTACTTAGGGGTACAGGGTGGTGGCTACACCTTC. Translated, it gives CASSYLGVQGGGYTF.

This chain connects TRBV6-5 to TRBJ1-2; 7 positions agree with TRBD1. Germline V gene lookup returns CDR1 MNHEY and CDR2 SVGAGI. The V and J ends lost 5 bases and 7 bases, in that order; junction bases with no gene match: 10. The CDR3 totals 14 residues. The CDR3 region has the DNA TGTGCCAGCAGTGTTGACAGGGCGGCCCTTGGCTACACCTTC. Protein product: CASSVDRAALGYTF.

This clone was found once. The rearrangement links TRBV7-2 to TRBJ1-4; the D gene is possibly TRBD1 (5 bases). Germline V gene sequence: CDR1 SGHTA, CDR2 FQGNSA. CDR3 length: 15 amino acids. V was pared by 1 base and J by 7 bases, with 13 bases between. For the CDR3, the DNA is TGTGCCAGCAGCTTAGGTAGCCCAGGGCTTGAAAAACTGTTTTTT. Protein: CASSLGSPGLEKLFF.

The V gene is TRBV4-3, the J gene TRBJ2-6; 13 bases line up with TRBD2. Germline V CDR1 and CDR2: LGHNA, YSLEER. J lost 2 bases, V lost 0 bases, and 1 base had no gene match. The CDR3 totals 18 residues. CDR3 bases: TGCGCCAGCAGCCAAGAGGGACTAGCGGGGACTGGGGCCAACGTCCTGACTTTC. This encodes CASSQEGLAGTGANVLTF.

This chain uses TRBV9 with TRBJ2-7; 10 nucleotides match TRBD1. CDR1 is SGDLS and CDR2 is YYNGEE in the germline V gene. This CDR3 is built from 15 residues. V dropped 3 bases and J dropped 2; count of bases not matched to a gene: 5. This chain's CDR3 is CASSARDRGAYEQYF. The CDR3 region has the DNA TGTGCCAGCAGCGCCCGGGACAGGGGAGCCTACGAGCAGTACTTC.

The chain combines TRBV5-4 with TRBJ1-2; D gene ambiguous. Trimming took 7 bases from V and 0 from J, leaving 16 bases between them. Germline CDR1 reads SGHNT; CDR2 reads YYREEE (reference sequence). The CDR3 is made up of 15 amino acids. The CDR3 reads CASQVSAGANYGYTF. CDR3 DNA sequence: TGTGCCAGCCAAGTCAGCGCGGGTGCTAACTATGGCTACACCTTC.

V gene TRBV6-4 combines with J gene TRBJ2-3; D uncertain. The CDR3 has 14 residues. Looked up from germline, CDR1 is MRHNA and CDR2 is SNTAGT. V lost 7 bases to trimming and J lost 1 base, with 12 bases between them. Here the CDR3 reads CASTPRVCTDTQYF. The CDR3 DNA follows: TGTGCCAGCACCCCCCGGGTTTGCACAGATACGCAGTATTTT.

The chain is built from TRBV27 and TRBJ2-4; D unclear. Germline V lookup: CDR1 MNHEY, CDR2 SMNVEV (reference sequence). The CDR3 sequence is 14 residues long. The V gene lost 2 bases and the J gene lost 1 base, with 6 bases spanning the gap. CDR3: CASSLAVAKNIQYF. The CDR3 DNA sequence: TGTGCCAGCAGTTTAGCGGTTGCCAAAAACATTCAGTACTTC.

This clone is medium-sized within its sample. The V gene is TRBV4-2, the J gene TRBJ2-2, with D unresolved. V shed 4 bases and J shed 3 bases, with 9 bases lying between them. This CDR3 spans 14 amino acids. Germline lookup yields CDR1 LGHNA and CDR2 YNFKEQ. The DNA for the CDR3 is TGTGCCAGCAGCCCCGTGGGCGACACCGGGGAGCTGTTTTTT. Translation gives CASSPVGDTGELFF.

This CDR3 is CASSLGSLTEAFF. The DNA of the CDR3 is TGTGCCAGCAGCTTAGGGAGCCTCACTGAAGCTTTCTTT. This chain connects TRBV11-3 to TRBJ1-1; D unclear. This CDR3 spans 13 amino acids. With 1 base removed from V and 4 bases from J, the gap between germline ends came to 7 bases. The germline V gene encodes CDR1 SGHNT and CDR2 YENEEA.

The CDR3 here is CAWSILRSRGYGYTF. CDR3 nucleotides: TGTGCCTGGAGTATTTTAAGGAGCAGAGGCTATGGCTACACCTTC. V gene TRBV30 combines with J gene TRBJ1-2, with unresolved D. This CDR3 spans 15 amino acids. CDR1 GTSNPN and CDR2 SVGIG come from the germline V gene (reference sequence). V was clipped by 2 bases and J by 4 bases, with 17 bases between them.

The CDR3 nucleotides read TGTGCCAGCAGCTTTGCGCCCTATGAGCAGTTCTTC. Protein: CASSFAPYEQFF. The V and J genes are TRBV11-2 and TRBJ2-1; the D is unclear. This CDR3 has 12 amino acids. V was shortened by 3 bases and J by 8 bases, with 8 bases between the two germline ends. CDR1 is SGHAT, CDR2 FQNNGV, per germline.

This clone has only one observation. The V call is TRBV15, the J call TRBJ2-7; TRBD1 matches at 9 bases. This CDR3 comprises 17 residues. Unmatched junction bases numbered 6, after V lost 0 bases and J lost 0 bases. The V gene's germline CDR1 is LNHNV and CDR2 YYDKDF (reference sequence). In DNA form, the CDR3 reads TGTGCCACCAGCAGAGAGAGGGACAGGGTCTCCTCCTACGAGCAGTACTTC. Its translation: CATSRERDRVSSYEQYF. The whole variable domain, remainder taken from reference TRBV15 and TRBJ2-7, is DAMVIQNPRYQVTQFGKPVTLSCSQTLNHNVMYWYQQKSSQAPKLLFHYYDKDFNNEADTPDNFQSRRPNTSFCFLDIRSPGLGDTAMYLCATSRERDRVSSYEQYFGPGTRLTVT.

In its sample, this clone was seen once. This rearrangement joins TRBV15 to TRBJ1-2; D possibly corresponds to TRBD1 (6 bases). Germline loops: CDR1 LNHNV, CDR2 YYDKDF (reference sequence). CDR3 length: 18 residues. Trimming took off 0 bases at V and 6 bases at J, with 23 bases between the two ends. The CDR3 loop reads CATSRDTGQYASLHGYTF. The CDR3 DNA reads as TGTGCCACCAGCAGAGATACAGGGCAATATGCATCACTCCATGGCTACACCTTC.

The CDR3 here is CASSMFPASGGNEQFF. CDR3 DNA: TGTGCCAGTAGTATGTTCCCGGCTAGCGGGGGGAATGAGCAGTTCTTC. This rearrangement joins TRBV19 to TRBJ2-1, with TRBD2 matching 11 bases. This CDR3 has 16 residues. Germline V gene lookup returns CDR1 LNHDA and CDR2 SQIVND (reference sequence). Losses at the gene ends were 3 bases for V and 7 bases for J; bases not matched to a gene: 8.

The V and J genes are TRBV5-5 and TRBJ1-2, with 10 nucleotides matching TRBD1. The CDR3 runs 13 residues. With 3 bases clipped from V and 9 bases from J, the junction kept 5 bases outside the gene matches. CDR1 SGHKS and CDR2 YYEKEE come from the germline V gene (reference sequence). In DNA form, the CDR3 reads TGTGCCAGCAGCTCCGGGACAGGGGAAAGCTACACCTTC. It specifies CASSSGTGESYTF.